Below are 25 T cell receptor beta chains sequenced from a single sample in a study of cytomegalovirus exposure and HLA in healthy donors. The PCR used 60 Vbeta and 13 Jbeta primers. Generated by immunoSEQ multiplex PCR, the TCRdb table keeps only in-frame clones and is missing some. The sample has 180,000 or so clones, 70% to 75% seen once. The sample taken for sequencing was PBMCs. The origin of the receptors is a male donor in good health and CMV-seronegative.

With respect to this clone: This same CDR3 is encoded by further DNA sequences in the sample. The V gene is TRBV28, the J gene TRBJ1-2; 7 positions agree with TRBD1. This CDR3 contains 17 residues. Looked up from germline, CDR1 is MDHEN and CDR2 is SYDVKM. With V trimmed by 8 bases and J by 4 bases, 19 bases remained unmatched. This CDR3 is CASGKDYGQVVAYGYTF. CDR3 coding DNA: TGTGCCAGCGGGAAAGATTACGGACAGGTCGTTGCCTATGGCTACACCTTC.

The V call is TRBV30, the J call TRBJ1-6, with TRBD1 matching over 9 bases. This CDR3 is 16 amino acids long. V trimming: 3 bases; J trimming: 1 base; junction bases outside the gene matches: 4. Germline V CDR1 and CDR2: GTSNPN, SVGIG (reference sequence). The CDR3 sequence: CAWRSGQGSYNSPLHF. CDR3 nucleotides: TGTGCCTGGAGGTCAGGACAGGGGTCCTATAATTCACCCCTCCACTTT.

Comments on this clone: One end of the junction varies from germline; a read error may be responsible. The chain uses TRBV7-3 and TRBJ2-1; D gene ambiguous. The CDR3 extends over 15 amino acids. Germline V gene lookup returns CDR1 SGHTA and CDR2 FQGTGA. The CDR3 nucleotides read TGTGCCAGCAGCCTAACAGACAACTCCTACAATGAGCAGTTCTTC. Protein product: CASSLTDNSYNEQFF.

The chain couples TRBV6-5 to TRBJ2-7, with D unresolved. This CDR3 comprises 13 residues. Trimming left V 2 bases short and J 5 bases short, with 10 bases between. CDR1 and CDR2 (germline): MNHEY, SVGAGI. CDR3 sequence reads: CASSYVMGHEQYF. In DNA form, the CDR3 reads TGTGCCAGCAGTTACGTGATGGGCCACGAGCAGTACTTC.

The genes are TRBV5-1 and TRBJ2-3; 7 bases line up with TRBD1. The CDR3 length is 16 residues. Germline values: CDR1 SGHRS, CDR2 YFSETQ. Trimming cost V 4 bases and J 0 bases; bases outside gene matches: 8. The CDR3 nucleotides are TGCGCCAGCAGCCTAGGACAGGTGACTAGCACAGATACGCAGTATTTT. Protein product: CASSLGQVTSTDTQYF.

This sequence joins TRBV9 and TRBJ2-1; 7 bases are a match to TRBD1. CDR3 size: 14 residues. After removal of 0 bases from V and 3 bases from J, the junction contained 0 bases not matched to a gene. CDR1 is SGDLS, CDR2 YYNGEE, per germline. CDR3 coding DNA: TGTGCCAGCAGCGTAGGGGACAGCTACAATGAGCAGTTCTTC. Amino acid sequence: CASSVGDSYNEQFF.

This rearrangement joins TRBV6-5 to TRBJ1-5, with D possibly TRBD1 on 6 matching bases. The CDR3 runs to 15 residues. The V end was cut by 6 bases, the J end by 2 bases, with 14 bases between. Germline values: CDR1 MNHEY, CDR2 SVGAGI. This CDR3 reads CASSNTGWGNQPQHF. CDR3 DNA: TGTGCCAGCAGCAACACAGGGTGGGGCAATCAGCCCCAGCATTTT.

The chain uses TRBV30 and TRBJ1-2; D call uncertain. V was clipped by 4 bases and J by 1 base, with 10 bases between them. In germline, CDR1 is GTSNPN, CDR2 SVGIG (reference sequence). This CDR3 spans 13 amino acids. The DNA for the CDR3 is TGTGCCTGGACCCACACAGTTAACTATGGCTACACCTTC. Its translation: CAWTHTVNYGYTF.

The rearrangement joins TRBV27 to TRBJ1-1; TRBD1 agrees at 9 bases. The CDR3 is 11 residues long. V gave up 5 bases and J gave up 8 bases; unmatched junction bases: 0. CDR1 and CDR2 (germline): MNHEY, SMNVEV (reference sequence). The CDR3 region has the DNA TGTGCCAGCAGTACAGGGGGCGAAGCTTTCTTT. Protein: CASSTGGEAFF.

On this clone: Other nucleotide sequences from this sample produce the same CDR3. The rearrangement links TRBV28 to TRBJ2-1; 7 positions agree with TRBD2. Germline CDR1 MDHEN, CDR2 SYDVKM. Trimming removed 3 bases from V and 4 bases from J; junction bases left unmatched: 6. The length of the CDR3 is 15 residues. The CDR3, as DNA: TGTGCCAGCAGTTTCCGGGGGGTTCTATACAATGAGCAGTTCTTC. This encodes CASSFRGVLYNEQFF.

The J gene is TRBJ1-2, the V gene TRBV6-5; possible D gene TRBD1, 5 bases. The CDR3 length is 14 residues. CDR1 MNHEY and CDR2 SVGAGI come from the germline V gene. Trimming removed 0 bases at V and 6 bases at J, with 11 bases between. This chain's CDR3 is CASSYSGRVHGYTF. The CDR3 DNA sequence: TGTGCCAGCAGTTACTCCGGCAGGGTGCATGGCTACACCTTC.

V gene TRBV30 combines with J gene TRBJ1-5, with 8 positions matching TRBD1. This CDR3 comprises 14 residues. Germline values: CDR1 GTSNPN, CDR2 SVGIG (reference sequence). V trimming: 4 bases; J trimming: 7 bases; junction bases outside the gene matches: 9. In nucleotides, the CDR3 is TGTGCCTGGAACTCCCAGGGGGCGCGGCAGCCCCAGCATTTT. Translating it yields CAWNSQGARQPQHF.

This sequence joins TRBV27 and TRBJ1-2; TRBD1 might be the D (6 bases). Germline V gene data show CDR1 as MNHEY and CDR2 as SMNVEV (reference sequence). Trimming stripped 6 bases from V and 10 bases from J, with 15 bases between. The CDR3 runs 12 residues. The CDR3 region has the DNA TGTGCCAGCAGCCCCGGGACAACGGTCTACACCTTC. It is translated as CASSPGTTVYTF.

The V gene is TRBV7-8, the J gene TRBJ2-4; D unresolved. Looked up from germline, CDR1 is SGHVS and CDR2 is FQNEAQ. Trimming removed 3 bases from V and 1 base from J, with 22 bases in between. The CDR3 extends over 19 amino acids. In DNA form, the CDR3 reads TGTGCCAGCAGCTTCGGTCGGCTGACCCGGGTCGGCGCCAAAAACATTCAGTACTTC. It translates to CASSFGRLTRVGAKNIQYF.

This chain uses TRBV30 with TRBJ1-5; D not certain. The germline V and J ends were trimmed by 3 bases and 3 bases, with 9 bases remaining between them. This CDR3 contains 13 residues. CDR1 is GTSNPN, CDR2 SVGIG, per germline (reference sequence). The CDR3 protein is CAWRGTVNQPQHF. The DNA for the CDR3 is TGTGCCTGGAGGGGTACAGTCAATCAGCCCCAGCATTTT.

The rearrangement joins TRBV28 to TRBJ1-5; 8 bases are a match to TRBD1. This CDR3 has 16 residues. The J segment lost 3 bases and the V segment lost 2 bases, leaving 6 bases of the junction unmatched. Germline CDR1 reads MDHEN; CDR2 reads SYDVKM. The DNA for the CDR3 is TGTGCCAGCAGTTTAGGGTTCCAGGGGGCCAATCAGCCCCAGCATTTT. As protein: CASSLGFQGANQPQHF.

This chain uses TRBV30 with TRBJ1-1, with a tentative D call TRBD1 (6 bases). Germline CDR1 and CDR2: GTSNPN and SVGIG (reference sequence). V was cut by 0 bases and J by 5 bases, with 10 bases left in between. The CDR3 has 13 amino acids. The CDR3 here is CAWSVSGETEAFF. The CDR3 DNA reads TGTGCCTGGAGTGTATCAGGGGAAACTGAAGCTTTCTTT.

This chain links TRBV5-1 with TRBJ2-1; D uncertain. With 4 bases removed from V and 10 bases from J, the gap between germline ends came to 9 bases. Germline V gene data show CDR1 as SGHRS and CDR2 as YFSETQ. This CDR3 comprises 11 residues. The CDR3 DNA sequence: TGCGCCAGCAGCCTAAGATCCGAGCAGTTCTTC. Protein sequence: CASSLRSEQFF. The whole variable domain, remainder taken from reference TRBV5-1 and TRBJ2-1, is KAGVTQTPRYLIKTRGQQVTLSCSPISGHRSVSWYQQTPGQGLQFLFEYFSETQRNKGNFPGRFSGRQFSNSRSEMNVSTLELGDSALYLCASSLRSEQFFGPGTRLTVL.

This clone occurred a few times. The rearrangement links TRBV19 to TRBJ1-1, with D uncertain. Germline CDR1 LNHDA, CDR2 SQIVND (reference sequence). V lost 7 bases to trimming and J lost 5 bases, with 23 bases between them. The CDR3 has 16 amino acids. The CDR3 DNA reads as TGTGCCAGTACCCTTACCTCCGGGGTGGGGAGTACTGAAGCTTTCTTT. This sequence encodes CASTLTSGVGSTEAFF.

This chain connects TRBV7-2 to TRBJ1-1; D is uncertain. The CDR3 sequence is 15 residues long. Germline V CDR1 and CDR2: SGHTA, FQGNSA. Trimming took off 2 bases at V and 4 bases at J, with 14 bases between the two ends. The CDR3 is CASSLSANGPTEAFF. CDR3 bases: TGTGCCAGCAGCTTATCGGCAAATGGGCCCACTGAAGCTTTCTTT.

The V gene is TRBV10-3, the J gene TRBJ1-5; perhaps TRBD1 as D (5 bases). The CDR3 runs to 14 residues. The V gene's germline CDR1 is ENHRY and CDR2 SYGVKD. V lost 5 bases and J lost 5, with 13 bases in between. This CDR3 reads CAISSGGDDQPQHF. The CDR3 bases are TGTGCCATCAGTAGTGGGGGGGATGATCAGCCCCAGCATTTT.

This clone was seen just once. The CDR3 sequence: CASSVGTPNYGYTF. Written as DNA, the CDR3 is TGTGCCAGCAGCGTAGGGACTCCTAACTATGGCTACACCTTC. The chain links TRBV9 to TRBJ1-2; D is uncertain. The CDR3 has 14 residues. Trimming took off 0 bases at V and 0 bases at J, with 6 bases between the two ends. Per the germline V gene, CDR1 is SGDLS and CDR2 is YYNGEE.

The chain couples TRBV4-3 to TRBJ1-2; D possibly corresponds to TRBD1 (6 bases). V lost 0 bases, J lost 5 bases, and 16 bases lay in between. The CDR3 has 16 residues. The V gene's germline CDR1 is LGHNA and CDR2 YSLEER. CDR3 residues: CASSQDPQGRVYGYTF. CDR3 nucleotides: TGCGCCAGCAGCCAAGACCCGCAGGGGCGCGTTTATGGCTACACCTTC.

The chain employs TRBV6-5 and TRBJ1-1, with D unresolved. CDR1 and CDR2 (germline): MNHEY, SVGAGI. The V end was cut by 2 bases, the J end by 5 bases, with 15 bases between. There are 15 residues in the CDR3. The CDR3 loop reads CASSYQFSAVTEAFF. The CDR3 nucleotides are TGTGCCAGCAGTTACCAGTTCTCCGCGGTAACTGAAGCTTTCTTT.

There are a few counts of this clone. The chain has TRBV6-5 and TRBJ1-1; 10 bases match TRBD1. The CDR3 consists of 14 residues. Germline V gene sequence: CDR1 MNHEY, CDR2 SVGAGI. The junction had 7 bases not matched to a gene; V was cut back by 6 bases and J by 6 bases. CDR3 region: CASRTGTGVAEAFF. The CDR3 DNA reads TGTGCCAGCAGAACCGGGACAGGGGTAGCTGAAGCTTTCTTT.